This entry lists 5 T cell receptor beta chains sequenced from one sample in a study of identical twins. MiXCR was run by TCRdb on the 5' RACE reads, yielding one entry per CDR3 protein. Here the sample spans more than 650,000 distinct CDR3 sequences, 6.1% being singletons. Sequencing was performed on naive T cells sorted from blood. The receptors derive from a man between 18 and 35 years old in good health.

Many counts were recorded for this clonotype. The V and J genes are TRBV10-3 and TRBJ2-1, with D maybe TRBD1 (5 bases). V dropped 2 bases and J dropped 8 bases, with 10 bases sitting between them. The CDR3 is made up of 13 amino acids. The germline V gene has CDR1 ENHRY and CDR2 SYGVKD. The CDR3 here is CAISESRVDEQFF. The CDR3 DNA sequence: TGTGCCATCAGTGAGAGCAGGGTCGATGAGCAGTTCTTC.

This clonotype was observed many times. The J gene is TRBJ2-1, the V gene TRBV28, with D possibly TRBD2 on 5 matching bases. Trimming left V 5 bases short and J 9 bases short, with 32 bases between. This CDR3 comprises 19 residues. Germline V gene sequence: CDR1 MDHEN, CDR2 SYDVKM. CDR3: CASSPIELLIGGSSGEQFF. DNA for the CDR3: TGTGCCAGCAGTCCGATAGAGTTACTTATAGGAGGATCAAGCGGTGAGCAGTTCTTC.

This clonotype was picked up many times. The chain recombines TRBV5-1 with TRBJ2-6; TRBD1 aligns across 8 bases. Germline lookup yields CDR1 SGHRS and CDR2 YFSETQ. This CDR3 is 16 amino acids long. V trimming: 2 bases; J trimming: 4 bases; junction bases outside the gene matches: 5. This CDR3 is CASSFNQGAGANVLTF. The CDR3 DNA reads TGCGCCAGCAGCTTTAACCAGGGGGCCGGGGCCAACGTCCTGACTTTC.

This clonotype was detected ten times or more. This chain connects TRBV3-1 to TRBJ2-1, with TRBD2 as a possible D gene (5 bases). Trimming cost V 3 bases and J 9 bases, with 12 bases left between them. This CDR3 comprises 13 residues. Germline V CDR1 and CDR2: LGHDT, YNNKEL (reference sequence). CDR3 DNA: TGTGCCAGCAGCCACGCGAGAGAGGGTGAGCAGTTCTTC. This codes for CASSHAREGEQFF.

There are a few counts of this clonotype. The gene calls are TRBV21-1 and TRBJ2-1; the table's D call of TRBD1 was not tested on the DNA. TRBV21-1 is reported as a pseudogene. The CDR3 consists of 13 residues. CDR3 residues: CASTIDRGNEQFF. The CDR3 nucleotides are TGTGCCAGCACCATTGACAGGGGCAATGAGCAGTTCTTC.